This T cell receptor beta chain comes out of a study of blood T cell repertoires in COVID-19. Study overall: The United States, Italy and Spain were the sources of the acute and convalescent COVID-19 samples. PBMCs, B-cell-depleted T cells, or T cells were the source of the cDNA or gDNA that made up the material.

Some clones are missing from TCRdb's copy, which holds only in-frame ones; the method was immunoSEQ multiplex PCR. The top ten clones hold approximately 3% of a sample with 87,000 or so clones, approximately 85% of them seen once. Germline V lookup: CDR1 SEHNR, CDR2 FQNEAQ (reference sequence). Trimming at V came to 5 bases and at J to 4 bases, leaving 17 bases not matched to a gene. This CDR3 contains 17 residues. Seattle-derived patients entered the study during active infection and were followed longitudinally. The material sequenced was peripheral blood. This sequence joins TRBV7-9 and TRBJ2-7, with TRBD2 matching 7 bases. This receptor was obtained from a woman of 80 years or more with COVID-19, enrolled during active disease. CDR3 in amino acids: CASSPIPSGPGFYEQYF. The CDR3 nucleotides read TGTGCCAGCAGCCCGATTCCTAGCGGACCTGGTTTTTACGAGCAGTACTTC.